This T cell receptor (beta chain) was sequenced in a study of CD8 T cells in ankylosing spondylitis. Overall study results and limits: Blood of patients with ankylosing spondylitis appeared to be characterized by a TCR beta motif of 8 or 9 highly homologous variants.

MiXCR, run by TCRdb on the 5' RACE reads, gives a single entry per CDR3 protein. The sample holds 250,000 to 350,000 distinct CDR3 sequences, around 7.6% seen once. V lost 3 bases to trimming and J lost 1 base, with 9 bases between them. This CDR3 has 13 amino acids. In germline, CDR1 is DFQATT, CDR2 SNEGSKA (reference sequence). This clonotype was counted a few times. As yet, its antigen is unknown. The chain joins TRBV20-1 to TRBJ1-1; D remains ambiguous. The clonotype originates from a male donor with ankylosing spondylitis. Sequenced: blood, either unsorted or a sorted T cell fraction (not recorded which). The CDR3 region is CSAREDPNTEAFF. The CDR3 coding sequence is TGCAGTGCTAGGGAAGACCCGAACACTGAAGCTTTCTTT.